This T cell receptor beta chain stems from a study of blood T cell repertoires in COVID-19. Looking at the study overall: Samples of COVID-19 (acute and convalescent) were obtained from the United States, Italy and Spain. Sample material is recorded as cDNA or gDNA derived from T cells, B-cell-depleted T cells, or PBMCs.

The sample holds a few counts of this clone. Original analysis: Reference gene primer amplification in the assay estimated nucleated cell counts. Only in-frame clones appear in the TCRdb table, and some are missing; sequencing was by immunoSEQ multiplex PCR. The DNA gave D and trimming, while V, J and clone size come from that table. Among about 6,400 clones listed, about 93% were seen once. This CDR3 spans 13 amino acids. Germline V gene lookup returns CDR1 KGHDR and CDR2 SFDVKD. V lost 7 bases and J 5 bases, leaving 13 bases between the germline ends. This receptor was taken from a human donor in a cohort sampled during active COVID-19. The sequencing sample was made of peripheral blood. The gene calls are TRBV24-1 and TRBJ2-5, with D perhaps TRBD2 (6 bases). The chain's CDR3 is CATSHGRGETQYF. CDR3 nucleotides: TGTGCCACCAGCCACGGGAGAGGGGAGACCCAGTACTTC.